Listed below are T cell receptor beta chains from one sample, sequenced in a study of blood T cell repertoires in COVID-19. Using immunoSEQ multiplex PCR, the repertoire was profiled, and TCRdb retains in-frame clones only, with some absent. The table has around 57,000 clones, around 90% seen once. Sequenced sample: peripheral blood. These receptor sequences come from a woman at least 80 years old with COVID-19, enrolled during active disease. Both conserved end residues are part of each CDR3. D genes are given only for firm matches. Size tells how often a clone was seen (once, few, many) or the class of an expanded clone, and some rows leave it out.

>.|TRBJ2-5|TRBV18|.
CASSPPKGQLKQETQYF
TGTGCCAGCTCACCACCGAAAGGACAGCTAAAACAAGAGACCCAGTACTTC
>.|TRBJ1-4|TRBV4-1|.
CASSQDMIRGANEKLFF
TGCGCCAGCAGCCAAGACATGATCCGAGGTGCTAATGAAAAACTGTTTTTT
>TRBD1|TRBJ1-2|TRBV5-1|few
CASSLTSGQHYGYTF
TGCGCCAGCAGCTTGACCTCGGGACAGCACTATGGCTACACCTTC
>.|TRBJ1-2|TRBV19|.
CASSIADMPFSYTF
TGTGCCAGTAGTATCGCGGACATGCCGTTTAGCTACACCTTC
>TRBD1|TRBJ1-3|TRBV4-1|.
CASSQRGQGPGNTIYF
TGCGCCAGCAGCCAACGCGGACAGGGGCCGGGAAACACCATATATTTT
>TRBD1|TRBJ1-2|TRBV29-1|.
CSVHKSGQGYYGYTF
TGCAGCGTCCACAAATCGGGACAGGGGTACTATGGCTACACCTTC
>.|TRBJ1-3|TRBV6-5|.
CASRGGTENTIYF
TGTGCCAGCAGGGGAGGGACCGAAAACACCATATATTTT
>.|TRBJ1-4|TRBV5-6|.
CASSLAGEKLFF
TGTGCCAGCAGCTTGGCGGGTGAAAAACTGTTTTTT
>.|TRBJ1-2|TRBV7-3|.
CASSPQVGYGYTF
TGTGCCAGCAGCCCACAGGTTGGCTATGGCTACACCTTC
>.|TRBJ1-2|TRBV2|.
CASRPGTSYGYTF
TGTGCCAGCAGACCCGGGACAAGCTATGGCTACACCTTC
>.|TRBJ1-4|TRBV2|.
CASSGSSGGSVEKLFF
TGTGCCAGCAGCGGGTCCAGCGGGGGTTCGGTTGAAAAACTGTTTTTT
>.|TRBJ1-2|TRBV4-1|.
CASSQDRDTANYGYTF
TGCGCCAGCAGCCAAGATAGGGACACCGCTAACTATGGCTACACCTTC
>TRBD2|TRBJ2-3|TRBV7-6|.
CASSLASGGARGSTDTQYF
TGTGCCAGCAGCTTAGCAAGCGGGGGGGCCAGAGGTTCAACAGATACGCAGTATTTT
>.|TRBJ2-1|TRBV10-3|.
CAISERENEQFF
TGTGCCATCAGTGAGCGGGAGAATGAGCAGTTCTTC
>.|TRBJ1-4|TRBV21-1|.
CASRQGCEKLFF
TGTGCCAGCCGACAGGGTTGTGAAAAACTGTTTTTT
>.|TRBJ2-4|TRBV7-2|.
CASALTVGIQYF
TGTGCCAGCGCCCTTACGGTTGGCATTCAGTACTTC
>TRBD1|TRBJ1-4|TRBV30|.
CAWRRQGLGEKLFF
TGTGCCTGGAGACGACAGGGTCTGGGGGAAAAACTGTTTTTT
>TRBD1|TRBJ2-2|TRBV19|.
CASSRGQGGSGNTGELFF
TGTGCCAGTAGTAGGGGACAGGGTGGAAGTGGGAACACCGGGGAGCTGTTTTTT
>.|TRBJ2-1|TRBV29-1|.
CSVDYSGLRRGQFF
TGCAGCGTTGATTATTCCGGACTCAGACGTGGGCAGTTCTTC
>.|TRBJ1-1|TRBV9|many
CASSVFTGNTEAFF
TGTGCCAGCAGCGTTTTTACAGGGAACACTGAAGCTTTCTTT
>TRBD2|TRBJ2-5|TRBV3-1/TRBV3-2|.
CASSQRLAGFQETQYF
TGTGCCAGCAGCCAACGACTAGCGGGTTTCCAAGAGACCCAGTACTTC
>.|TRBJ2-5|TRBV18|once
CASSPPSFQETQYF
TGTGCCAGCTCACCACCCTCTTTTCAAGAGACCCAGTACTTC
>TRBD2|TRBJ2-7|TRBV5-1|few
CASRYLAGASYEQYF
TGCGCCAGCAGATACTTAGCGGGGGCGTCCTACGAGCAGTACTTC
>TRBD2|TRBJ2-1|TRBV7-8|.
CASSPSRRAGGHLNEQFF
TGTGCCAGCAGCCCGTCACGGCGAGCGGGGGGCCACTTGAATGAGCAGTTCTTC
>.|TRBJ2-7|TRBV11-2|.
CASSWGRGYEQYF
TGTGCCAGCAGCTGGGGCAGGGGTTACGAGCAGTACTTC
>.|TRBJ1-1|TRBV19|.
CASRAGVGTPNTEAFF
TGTGCCAGTAGGGCCGGGGTCGGGACACCTAACACTGAAGCTTTCTTT
>.|TRBJ2-7|TRBV2|.
CASSRVGGPGSEQYF
TGTGCCAGCTCGCGAGTAGGAGGGCCGGGTAGCGAGCAGTACTTC
>.|TRBJ2-2|TRBV7-8|.
CASSLGSRVNTGELFF
TGTGCCAGCAGCTTAGGGTCCCGGGTAAACACCGGGGAGCTGTTTTTT
>TRBD1|TRBJ2-7|TRBV27|.
CASSSGTGGREQYF
TGTGCCAGCAGTTCCGGGACAGGGGGACGCGAGCAGTACTTC
>TRBD2|TRBJ2-1|TRBV5-1|.
CASSLDYGGVNNEQFF
TGCGCCAGCAGCTTGGATTACGGGGGGGTGAACAATGAGCAGTTCTTC
>.|TRBJ1-5|TRBV5-1|.
CASSYDGNQPQHF
TGCGCCAGCAGCTATGACGGGAATCAGCCCCAGCATTTT
>.|TRBJ1-5|TRBV2|.
CASSEVSGAGGNQPQHF
TGTGCCAGCAGTGAGGTGTCTGGGGCGGGAGGCAATCAGCCCCAGCATTTT
>.|TRBJ1-6|TRBV20-1|.
CSASLSSYNSPLHF
TGCAGTGCTAGTCTGAGCTCCTATAATTCACCCCTCCACTTT
>TRBD1|TRBJ2-2|TRBV5-8|.
CASSSWTGTRGGELFF
TGTGCCAGCAGCTCCTGGACAGGAACGAGGGGCGGGGAGCTGTTTTTT
>TRBD1|TRBJ2-5|TRBV30|.
CAWSVLGTGDQETQYF
TGTGCCTGGAGTGTACTTGGGACAGGGGACCAAGAGACCCAGTACTTC
>TRBD1|TRBJ1-6|TRBV5-1|.
CASSLEGQHNSPLHF
TGCGCCAGCAGCTTGGAGGGACAGCATAATTCACCCCTCCACTTT
>TRBD1|TRBJ2-2|TRBV5-1|.
CASSPPTGTTLVFELFF
TGCGCCAGCAGCCCGCCGACAGGGACCACCTTAGTGTTCGAGCTGTTTTTT
>TRBD1|TRBJ1-2|TRBV6-1|once
CASSDAGGRNYGYTF
TGTGCCAGCAGTGATGCAGGGGGCCGTAACTATGGCTACACCTTC
>TRBD2|TRBJ2-2|TRBV18|.
CASSPWTSGNTGELFF
TGTGCCAGCTCCCCTTGGACTAGCGGAAACACCGGGGAGCTGTTTTTT
>.|TRBJ1-1|TRBV6-6|.
CASSYSQGTEAFF
TGTGCCAGCAGTTACTCACAGGGAACTGAAGCTTTCTTT
>.|TRBJ1-4|TRBV30|.
CAWSRGTTNEKLFF
TGTGCCTGGAGTCGAGGGACAACTAATGAAAAACTGTTTTTT
>TRBD1|TRBJ2-1|TRBV19|.
CASSDRAYEQFF
TGTGCCAGTAGTGACAGGGCTTATGAGCAGTTCTTC
>TRBD1|TRBJ2-2|TRBV7-2|.
CASSRDSNTGELFF
TGTGCCAGCAGCCGGGACAGTAACACCGGGGAGCTGTTTTTT
>.|TRBJ2-3|TRBV3-1/TRBV3-2|.
CASSQAEFVTDTQYF
TGTGCCAGCAGCCAAGCCGAGTTTGTCACAGATACGCAGTATTTT
>TRBD1|TRBJ1-2|TRBV5-6|.
CASEAPGGIDYTF
TGTGCCAGCGAAGCTCCAGGGGGCATTGACTACACCTTC
>.|TRBJ2-7|TRBV27|.
CASSSGGSYEQYF
TGTGCCAGCAGTTCTGGGGGGAGCTACGAGCAGTACTTC
>.|TRBJ1-4|TRBV6-5|.
CASRGGSNEKLFF
TGTGCCAGCAGGGGGGGATCTAATGAAAAACTGTTTTTT
>.|TRBJ2-1|TRBV2|.
CASRTDRHNEQFF
TGTGCCAGCAGAACTGACAGGCACAATGAGCAGTTCTTC
>.|TRBJ2-5|TRBV6-2/TRBV6-3|.
CASSYLRGYQETQYF
TGTGCCAGCAGTTATTTGCGGGGCTACCAAGAGACCCAGTACTTC
>.|TRBJ2-7|TRBV11-2|.
CASGDRSYEQYF
TGTGCCAGCGGAGACCGGTCCTACGAGCAGTACTTC
>TRBD1|TRBJ1-5|TRBV5-1|once
CASSPGTGGRNQPQHF
TGCGCCAGCAGCCCAGGGACAGGGGGTAGGAATCAGCCCCAGCATTTT
>TRBD1|TRBJ1-2|TRBV5-1|.
CASSPQGQANYGYTF
TGCGCCAGCAGCCCACAGGGGCAGGCTAACTATGGCTACACCTTC
>.|TRBJ1-1|TRBV5-1|.
CASSFNIDERAFF
TGCGCCAGCAGCTTTAACATCGACGAGAGGGCTTTCTTT
>TRBD2|TRBJ2-5|TRBV2|.
CASSTGRAVQETQYF
TGTGCCAGCTCAACGGGGAGGGCCGTCCAAGAGACCCAGTACTTC
>TRBD1|TRBJ2-7|TRBV6-1|.
CASSEAYRGQREQYF
TGTGCCAGCAGTGAAGCTTACAGGGGGCAGCGCGAGCAGTACTTC